This T cell receptor beta chain was obtained from a study of T cells after yellow fever vaccination. Overall study: Each low-cell-number fraction was prepared by means of SMART-Seq v4 Ultra Low Input.

The CDR3 has 14 amino acids. CDR1 SGHRS and CDR2 YFSETQ come from the germline V gene. The trim removed 4 bases at V and 3 bases at J, leaving 5 bases unmatched. This clonotype was recorded many times. Generation of TCR cDNA used 5'RACE template switching (which added a universal primer site and UMIs). Each CDR3 protein gets one entry after TCRdb re-called the 5' RACE reads with MiXCR. The table records just under 600,000 distinct CDR3 sequences, 13% of them present only once. The sequence was collected from a man younger than 45 who received the YFV17D yellow fever vaccine. The specimen was PBMCs, collected on the day of the yellow fever booster vaccination. This chain joins TRBV5-1 and TRBJ2-7, with 9 bases lining up with TRBD1. The CDR3 nucleotides are TGCGCCAGCAGCCAGGGACAGGGCGGCTACGAGCAGTACTTC. Translating gives CASSQGQGGYEQYF.